A single sample is the source of the 19 T cell receptor beta chains below, sequenced in a study of cytomegalovirus exposure and HLA in healthy donors. It was with 60 Vbeta and 13 Jbeta primers that the PCR ran. Assay used: immunoSEQ multiplex PCR; TCRdb lists only in-frame clones, some missing. The sample records approximately 54,000 clones, about four fifths being singletons. The source material was PBMCs. These receptors all come from a woman aged 18-30 years in good health and CMV-seronegative.

The rearrangement links TRBV7-9 to TRBJ2-1; D is perhaps TRBD2 (6 bases). V dropped 5 bases and J dropped 9 bases, with 32 bases sitting between them. CDR1 and CDR2 from the germline V gene are SEHNR and FQNEAQ (reference sequence). The CDR3 loop spans 19 amino acids. DNA for the CDR3: TGTGCCAGCAGCCGGCCGCCCGGGGGTAGCGGAACACTACCGGGTGAGCAGTTCTTC. It specifies CASSRPPGGSGTLPGEQFF.

Only one count was recorded for this clone. The chain recombines TRBV19 with TRBJ1-5, with D tentatively TRBD1 (6 bases). The CDR3 has 14 residues. Germline V gene data show CDR1 as LNHDA and CDR2 as SQIVND (reference sequence). Trimming pared 6 bases from V and 3 bases from J, leaving 12 bases between. The CDR3 region has the DNA TGTGCCAGTAGAGCGGGGGGCTCCAATCAGCCCCAGCATTTT. Its translation: CASRAGGSNQPQHF.

This clone showed up just once. V usage is TRBV19 and J usage is TRBJ2-1; a weak D match, TRBD2 (6 bases). This CDR3 has 15 residues. V shed 1 base and J shed 6 bases, with 13 bases lying between them. CDR1 is LNHDA, CDR2 SQIVND, per germline (reference sequence). CDR3 region: CASSIGRALINEQFF. The CDR3 nucleotides read TGTGCCAGTAGTATAGGGAGGGCCCTCATCAATGAGCAGTTCTTC. Full variable domain (outside the CDR3, taken from reference TRBV19 and TRBJ2-1): DGGITQSPKYLFRKEGQNVTLSCEQNLNHDAMYWYRQDPGQGLRLIYYSQIVNDFQKGDIAEGYSVSREKKESFPLTVTSAQKNPTAFYLCASSIGRALINEQFFGPGTRLTVL.

The chain employs TRBV25-1 and TRBJ1-2, with D unresolved. V dropped 4 bases and J dropped 6 bases, with 21 bases sitting between them. Germline values: CDR1 MGHDK, CDR2 SYGVNS. The CDR3 has 16 residues. The CDR3 loop is CASSATRRLAADGYTF. The CDR3, as DNA: TGTGCCAGCAGTGCAACTCGTAGGCTGGCGGCGGATGGCTACACCTTC.

This clone was observed once. The chain recombines TRBV29-1 with TRBJ2-5; the match to TRBD1 covers 9 bases. Germline V gene sequence: CDR1 SQVTM, CDR2 ANQGSEA. Losses at the gene ends were 3 bases for V and 4 bases for J; bases not matched to a gene: 3. The CDR3 runs to 13 residues. The CDR3 is CSVETTGGETQYF. In nucleotides, the CDR3 is TGCAGCGTTGAGACGACAGGGGGAGAGACCCAGTACTTC.

This clone was counted a single time. V usage is TRBV7-9 and J usage is TRBJ2-3; 8 nucleotides line up with TRBD1. Germline CDR1 and CDR2: SEHNR and FQNEAQ (reference sequence). The CDR3 extends over 16 amino acids. Unmatched junction bases numbered 8, after V lost 4 bases and J lost 2 bases. This CDR3 is CASSSTGTGPTDTQYF. CDR3 nucleotide sequence: TGTGCCAGCAGCTCTACCGGGACAGGCCCCACAGATACGCAGTATTTT.

This clone appeared a few times. The gene calls are TRBV10-1 and TRBJ1-3, with TRBD1 identical over 9 bases. With V trimmed by 7 bases and J by 8 bases, 6 bases remained unmatched. CDR1 is WNHNN, CDR2 SYGVQD, per germline (reference sequence). The CDR3 has 13 amino acids. This CDR3 is CASTQTGGDTIYF. The CDR3 DNA reads as TGCGCCAGCACCCAGACAGGGGGAGACACCATATATTTT.

This chain connects TRBV4-1 to TRBJ1-2; TRBD1 might be the D (6 bases). Between the trimmed V and J ends, which lost 1 base and 0 bases, there was a span of 9 bases. The CDR3 totals 15 residues. Germline V CDR1 and CDR2: MGHRA, YSYEKL. The CDR3 DNA reads TGCGCCAGCAGCCAAGCGGCAGGGGCTAACTATGGCTACACCTTC. This sequence encodes CASSQAAGANYGYTF.

The chain carries TRBV7-3 and TRBJ2-1, with 8 bases fitting TRBD1. The CDR3 length is 16 residues. The junction had 14 bases not matched to a gene; V was cut back by 5 bases and J by 8 bases. Germline V lookup: CDR1 SGHTA, CDR2 FQGTGA. DNA for the CDR3: TGTGCCAGCAGCGTAGGTACTAGAGGGACAGGTGATGAGCAGTTCTTC. It encodes CASSVGTRGTGDEQFF.

The chain employs TRBV5-1 and TRBJ2-2, with a tentative D call TRBD1 (5 bases). CDR1 is SGHRS and CDR2 is YFSETQ in the germline V gene. This CDR3 is 14 amino acids long. The V end was cut by 3 bases, the J end by 3 bases, with 9 bases between. The CDR3 protein is CASSSGSYTGELFF. The CDR3 bases are TGCGCCAGCAGCTCAGGGTCGTACACCGGGGAGCTGTTTTTT.

The chain recombines TRBV2 with TRBJ2-7; 7 bases fit TRBD1. V lost 6 bases, J lost 3 bases, and 5 bases stayed unmatched. The germline CDR1 and CDR2 sequences are SNHLY and FYNNEI. CDR3 length: 13 residues. The CDR3 region is CASSPTGDYEQYF. CDR3 nucleotide sequence: TGTGCCAGCAGCCCAACAGGGGACTACGAGCAGTACTTC. Using reference TRBV2 and TRBJ2-7 for the parts outside the CDR3, the full variable domain is EPEVTQTPSHQVTQMGQEVILRCVPISNHLYFYWYRQILGQKVEFLVSFYNNEISEKSEIFDDQFSVERPDGSNFTLKIRSTKLEDSAMYFCASSPTGDYEQYFGPGTRLTVT.

This clone was counted only a few times. The chain links TRBV4-2 to TRBJ2-1; 7 nucleotides align to TRBD2. CDR1 and CDR2 (germline): LGHNA, YNFKEQ. The CDR3 loop spans 15 amino acids. Germline trimming cut 4 bases from V and 7 bases from J; bases unmatched to any gene: 10. In DNA form, the CDR3 reads TGTGCCAGCAGCCCGGTGGGCCTAGCGGTGAATGAGCAGTTCTTC. Protein: CASSPVGLAVNEQFF.

This clone was seen only a few times. This sample also contains other DNA sequences that code for the same CDR3. V usage is TRBV4-1 and J usage is TRBJ1-1; tentatively, D is TRBD1 (6 bases). Germline loops: CDR1 MGHRA, CDR2 YSYEKL. Deletions cut 1 base from V and 11 bases from J, with 8 bases between. This CDR3 is 11 amino acids long. The CDR3 spells CASSQAGEAFF. CDR3 nucleotide sequence: TGCGCCAGCAGCCAAGCAGGGGAGGCTTTCTTT.

This chain links TRBV5-1 with TRBJ2-3; a weak D match, TRBD2 (6 bases). This CDR3 comprises 14 residues. The V gene lost 0 bases and the J gene lost 4 bases, with 9 bases spanning the gap. Germline loops: CDR1 SGHRS, CDR2 YFSETQ. The chain's CDR3 is CASSLGGAADTQYF. CDR3 bases: TGCGCCAGCAGCTTGGGCGGGGCCGCAGATACGCAGTATTTT.

This clone was seen once. V gene TRBV11-2 combines with J gene TRBJ1-1; weak D call: TRBD1 (5 bases). V was clipped by 0 bases and J by 0 bases, with 8 bases between them. CDR3 length equals 15 residues. The germline V gene has CDR1 SGHAT and CDR2 FQNNGV. DNA of the CDR3: TGTGCCAGCAGCTTAGATTGGACAATGAACACTGAAGCTTTCTTT. It is translated as CASSLDWTMNTEAFF.

This chain joins TRBV19 and TRBJ2-5; the match to TRBD1 covers 11 bases. V lost 10 bases, J lost 2 bases, and 3 bases stayed unmatched. Germline V gene lookup returns CDR1 LNHDA and CDR2 SQIVND (reference sequence). The length of the CDR3 is 13 residues. The chain's CDR3 is CATWDRGQETQYF. For the CDR3, the DNA is TGTGCCACCTGGGACAGGGGGCAAGAGACCCAGTACTTC.

This chain connects TRBV27 to TRBJ2-7, with TRBD1 as a possible D gene (6 bases). Looked up from germline, CDR1 is MNHEY and CDR2 is SMNVEV (reference sequence). The ends were cut back, 5 bases at V and 0 bases at J, with 14 bases in the middle. The CDR3 loop spans 15 amino acids. The CDR3 loop is CASSGPGAYSYEQYF. CDR3 coding DNA: TGTGCCAGCAGTGGACCAGGGGCCTACTCCTACGAGCAGTACTTC.

The chain recombines TRBV7-9 with TRBJ1-6; D is ambiguous. The V end lost 1 base, the J end lost 9 bases, and 4 bases lay between the germline ends. This CDR3 region has 12 residues. The germline V gene has CDR1 SEHNR and CDR2 FQNEAQ (reference sequence). CDR3 in amino acids: CASSLGGSPLHF. The CDR3 DNA follows: TGTGCCAGCAGCTTAGGCGGTTCACCCCTCCACTTT.

The chain uses TRBV28 and TRBJ2-5; D perhaps matches TRBD2 (5 bases). The germline gives CDR1 MDHEN, CDR2 SYDVKM. The CDR3 loop spans 11 amino acids. Deletions cut 10 bases from V and 2 bases from J, with 8 bases between. CDR3 protein: CATRGQETQYF. Written as DNA, the CDR3 is TGTGCCACCCGAGGGCAAGAGACCCAGTACTTC.